This TCR delta chain was sequenced for a study of gamma-delta chains in newborns, infants, children. The overall study: Microbial exposure reportedly drives polyclonal innate γδ T cell expansion after birth.

This clone showed up just a few times. TCRdb redid clone calling on the reads using CATT. The repertoire holds approximately 12,000 delta-chain clones, 8.5% to 9% seen once, with roughly 3.8% in the top ten. The sequenced material came from blood. The sequence came from a child who was a newborn, infant or young child, either healthy, febrile or measles-vaccinated (not recorded which).

This CDR3 is CACDITGGSHSWDTRQMFF. CDR3 sequence (DNA): TGTGCCTGTGACATTACTGGGGGATCTCACTCCTGGGACACCCGACAGATGTTTTTC. V gene TRDV2 combines with J gene TRDJ3, with 10 bases matching TRDD3. After removal of 2 bases from V and 0 bases from J, the junction contained 6 bases not matched to a gene. This CDR3 has 19 amino acids. Germline V CDR1 and CDR2: GEAIGNYY, EKD.